This T cell receptor beta chain appears in the sequencing data of a study of T cells after yellow fever vaccination. Overall study context: In the case of low-cell-number fractions, SMART-Seq v4 Ultra Low Input was used for preparation.

Study-wide results and caveats: Sorted repertoires could include abundant contaminating clonotypes from bulk cells. Clonotypes found in both CD4 and CD8 compartments made up a small share.

Generation of TCR cDNA used 5'RACE template switching (which added a universal primer site and UMIs). TCRdb re-derived calls from the 5' RACE reads in MiXCR, one entry per CDR3 protein. This sample has about 370,000 distinct CDR3 sequences; about 9.9% occur once, and the top ten carry 15% to 20%. The table lists this clonotype with a count of one. The target antigen is unknown. One end of the junction varies from germline; a read error may be responsible. The germline gives CDR1 SGHVS, CDR2 FQNEAQ. The CDR3 has 16 residues. The receptor comes from a man between 18 and 35 years old who received the YFV17D yellow fever vaccine. The specimen comprised PBMCs, sampled on the day of the first yellow fever vaccination. The V and J genes are TRBV7-8 and TRBJ1-1; 7 nucleotides align to TRBD1. CDR3 DNA: TGTTCCAGCAGCCCCCGGGACAGCAACATGAACACTGAAGCTTTCTTT. Its translation is CSSSPRDSNMNTEAFF.